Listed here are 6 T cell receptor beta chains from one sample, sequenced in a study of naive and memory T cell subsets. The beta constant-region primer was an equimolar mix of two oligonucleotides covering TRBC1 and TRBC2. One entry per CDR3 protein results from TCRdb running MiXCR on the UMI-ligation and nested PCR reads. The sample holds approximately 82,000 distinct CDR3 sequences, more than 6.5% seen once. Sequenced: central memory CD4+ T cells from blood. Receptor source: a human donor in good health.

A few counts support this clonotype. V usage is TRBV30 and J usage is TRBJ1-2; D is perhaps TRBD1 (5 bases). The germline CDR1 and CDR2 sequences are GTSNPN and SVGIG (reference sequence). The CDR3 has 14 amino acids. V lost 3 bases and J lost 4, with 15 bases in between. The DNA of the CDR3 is TGTGCCTGGAGCCTACCGACAGCGAGCTATGGCTACACCTTC. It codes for CAWSLPTASYGYTF. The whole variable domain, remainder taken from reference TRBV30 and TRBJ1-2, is SQTIHQWPATLVQPVGSPLSLECTVEGTSNPNLYWYRQAAGRGLQLLFYSVGIGQISSEVPQNLSASRPQDRQFILSSKKLLLSDSGFYLCAWSLPTASYGYTFGSGTRLTVV.

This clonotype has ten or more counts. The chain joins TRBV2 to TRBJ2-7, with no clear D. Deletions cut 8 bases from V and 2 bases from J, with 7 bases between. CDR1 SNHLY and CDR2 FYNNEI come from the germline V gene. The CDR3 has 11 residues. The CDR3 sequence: CASGRAYEQYF. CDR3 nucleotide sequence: TGTGCCAGCGGGCGCGCCTACGAGCAGTACTTC.

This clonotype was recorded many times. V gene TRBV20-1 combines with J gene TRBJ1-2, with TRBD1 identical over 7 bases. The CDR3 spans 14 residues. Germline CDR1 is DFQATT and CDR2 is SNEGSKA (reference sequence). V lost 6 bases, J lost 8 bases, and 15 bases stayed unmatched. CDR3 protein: CSAPRTGGGRGYTF. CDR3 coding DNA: TGCAGTGCCCCCAGGACAGGTGGAGGGCGAGGCTACACCTTC.

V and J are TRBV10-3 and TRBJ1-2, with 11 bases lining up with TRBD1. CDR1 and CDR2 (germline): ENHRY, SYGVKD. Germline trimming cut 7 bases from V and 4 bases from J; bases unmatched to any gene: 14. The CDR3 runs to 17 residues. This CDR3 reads CAITPRTGGTWGYGYTF. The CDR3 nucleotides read TGTGCCATCACCCCGAGGACAGGGGGCACGTGGGGCTATGGCTACACCTTC.

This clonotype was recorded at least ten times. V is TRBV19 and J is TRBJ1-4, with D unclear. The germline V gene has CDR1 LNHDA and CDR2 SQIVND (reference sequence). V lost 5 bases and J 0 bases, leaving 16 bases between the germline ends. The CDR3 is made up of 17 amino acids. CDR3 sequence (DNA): TGTGCCAGTAGTCCCCCGGGATCTCGGGCAACTAATGAAAAACTGTTTTTT. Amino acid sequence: CASSPPGSRATNEKLFF.

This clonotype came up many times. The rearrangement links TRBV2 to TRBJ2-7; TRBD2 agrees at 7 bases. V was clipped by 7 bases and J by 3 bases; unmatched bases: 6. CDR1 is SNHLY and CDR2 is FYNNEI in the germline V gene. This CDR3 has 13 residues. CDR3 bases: TGTGCCAGCAAGGCTAGCGGTCTCTACGAGCAGTACTTC. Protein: CASKASGLYEQYF.